The 14 T cell receptor beta chains below come from one sample, sequenced in a study of cytotoxic CD8 clonotypes in ibrutinib-treated CLL. Profiled with immunoSEQ multiplex PCR; TCRdb holds only in-frame clones, not every one. In the table there are around 160,000 clones, 81% of which are singletons. Source: PBMCs, taken after 12 months of ibrutinib treatment. Receptors were obtained from a human donor with chronic lymphocytic leukemia.

The sample holds one count of this clone. The chain carries TRBV7-2 and TRBJ2-7; D is perhaps TRBD2 (6 bases). The CDR3 consists of 13 residues. Deletions cut 4 bases from V and 12 bases from J, with 19 bases between. CDR1 and CDR2 from the germline V gene are SGHTA and FQGNSA. The CDR3 DNA reads as TGTGCCAGCAGCTCTCAGTCACTAGCCGGCGCGTACTTC. As protein: CASSSQSLAGAYF.

V usage is TRBV19 and J usage is TRBJ2-7; maybe TRBD1 (5 bases). V was shortened by 11 bases and J by 3 bases, with 14 bases between the two germline ends. Germline loops: CDR1 LNHDA, CDR2 SQIVND (reference sequence). The CDR3 runs to 12 residues. In DNA form, the CDR3 reads TGTGCCGCGACAGATTCCCGCTACGAGCAGTACTTC. Translated, it gives CAATDSRYEQYF.

The J gene is TRBJ2-7, the V gene TRBV5-1; D may be TRBD2 (6 bases). This CDR3 is 14 amino acids long. Germline CDR1 is SGHRS and CDR2 is YFSETQ. Trimming stripped 0 bases from V and 3 bases from J, with 10 bases between. The CDR3 sequence: CASSLEPGDYEQYF. The CDR3 bases are TGCGCCAGCAGCTTGGAGCCGGGAGACTACGAGCAGTACTTC.

The chain uses TRBV7-3 and TRBJ1-6, with D perhaps TRBD1 (5 bases). The CDR3 spans 16 residues. Per germline, CDR1 SGHTA and CDR2 FQGTGA. The germline V and J ends were trimmed by 2 bases and 1 base, with 9 bases remaining between them. CDR3 protein: CASSLGQGSYNSPLHF. CDR3 DNA: TGTGCCAGCAGCTTAGGGCAGGGATCCTATAATTCACCCCTCCACTTT.

V usage is TRBV28 and J usage is TRBJ1-2, with 7 bases lining up with TRBD1. This CDR3 spans 14 amino acids. The V segment lost 2 bases and the J segment 6 bases; nucleotides outside the gene matches: 6. Germline lookup yields CDR1 MDHEN and CDR2 SYDVKM. The CDR3: CASSLGTEYNGYTF. CDR3 sequence (DNA): TGTGCCAGCAGTTTAGGGACAGAATATAATGGCTACACCTTC.

The rearrangement joins TRBV9 to TRBJ2-1; 9 bases agree with TRBD1. The CDR3 is 16 residues long. V lost 4 bases to trimming and J lost 0 bases; unmatched junction nucleotides: 5. Germline CDR1 is SGDLS and CDR2 is YYNGEE. CDR3 region: CASSLRQGVSYNEQFF. CDR3 bases: TGTGCCAGCAGCCTGCGACAGGGGGTCTCCTACAATGAGCAGTTCTTC.

The chain joins TRBV6-6 to TRBJ2-1; 7 bases are shared with TRBD2. The J segment lost 15 bases and the V segment lost 0 bases, leaving 11 bases of the junction unmatched. CDR3 length: 14 residues. Germline loops: CDR1 MNHNY, CDR2 SVGAGI (reference sequence). Here the CDR3 reads CASSYSSVGGRVFF. The CDR3 region has the DNA TGTGCCAGCAGTTACTCCTCCGTAGGCGGGAGAGTGTTCTTC.

This clone has a handful of counts. CDR3 in amino acids: CAWSPNTYEQYF. CDR3 in DNA: TGTGCCTGGAGTCCTAATACCTACGAGCAGTACTTC. The V call is TRBV30, the J call TRBJ2-7; D call uncertain. Trimming took 2 bases from V and 2 from J, leaving 7 bases between them. The germline V gene encodes CDR1 GTSNPN and CDR2 SVGIG (reference sequence). The CDR3 totals 12 residues.

V gene TRBV7-8 combines with J gene TRBJ2-7; D is possibly TRBD1 or TRBD2 (5 bases each). The CDR3 runs 12 residues. Germline V gene data show CDR1 as SGHVS and CDR2 as FQNEAQ. Trimming took 5 bases from V and 6 from J, leaving 11 bases between them. In nucleotides, the CDR3 is TGTGCCAGCAGCCCAAATGGGGGCGAGCAGTACTTC. Protein sequence: CASSPNGGEQYF.

This rearrangement joins TRBV7-9 to TRBJ1-2; D uncertain. Trimming cost V 9 bases and J 6 bases, with 11 bases left between them. Germline CDR1 SEHNR, CDR2 FQNEAQ (reference sequence). The CDR3 loop spans 11 amino acids. The DNA of the CDR3 is TGTGCCAGTTCTCATGGGGATGGCTACACCTTC. Amino acid sequence: CASSHGDGYTF.

The chain employs TRBV15 and TRBJ1-3; D may be TRBD1 (5 bases). Between the trimmed V and J ends, which lost 0 bases and 4 bases, there was a span of 16 bases. CDR1 is LNHNV, CDR2 YYDKDF, per germline (reference sequence). The CDR3 extends over 17 amino acids. The CDR3 DNA follows: TGTGCCACCAGCAGAGATCTCTGGGGCGAGCCGGGAAACACCATATATTTT. Its translation: CATSRDLWGEPGNTIYF.

The chain couples TRBV6-1 to TRBJ2-1, with 10 bases that match TRBD1. Trimming cost V 6 bases and J 8 bases; bases outside gene matches: 7. Germline CDR1 is MNHNS and CDR2 is SASEGT. The CDR3 is 14 residues long. CDR3 sequence reads: CASSRDRGIYEQFF. In nucleotides, the CDR3 is TGTGCCAGCAGCCGGGACAGGGGTATCTATGAGCAGTTCTTC.

The rearrangement joins TRBV11-1 to TRBJ2-1, with D possibly being TRBD1 (5 bases). The CDR3 has 15 amino acids. The germline gives CDR1 SGHAT, CDR2 FQDESV (reference sequence). Between the trimmed V and J ends, which lost 5 bases and 9 bases, there was a span of 20 bases. The CDR3 nucleotides read TGTGCCAGCAGCACCAATTATAAAGGGGCCGGTGAGCAGTTCTTC. Its protein product is CASSTNYKGAGEQFF.

Here the CDR3 reads CASSDSTGEGFNGYTF. CDR3 coding DNA: TGTGCCAGCAGTGACTCGACAGGGGAAGGTTTTAATGGCTACACCTTC. This chain links TRBV6-4 with TRBJ1-2; 8 bases are shared with TRBD1. J was trimmed by 6 bases and V by 0 bases; bases with no gene match: 9. This CDR3 is built from 16 residues. The V gene's germline CDR1 is MRHNA and CDR2 SNTAGT.